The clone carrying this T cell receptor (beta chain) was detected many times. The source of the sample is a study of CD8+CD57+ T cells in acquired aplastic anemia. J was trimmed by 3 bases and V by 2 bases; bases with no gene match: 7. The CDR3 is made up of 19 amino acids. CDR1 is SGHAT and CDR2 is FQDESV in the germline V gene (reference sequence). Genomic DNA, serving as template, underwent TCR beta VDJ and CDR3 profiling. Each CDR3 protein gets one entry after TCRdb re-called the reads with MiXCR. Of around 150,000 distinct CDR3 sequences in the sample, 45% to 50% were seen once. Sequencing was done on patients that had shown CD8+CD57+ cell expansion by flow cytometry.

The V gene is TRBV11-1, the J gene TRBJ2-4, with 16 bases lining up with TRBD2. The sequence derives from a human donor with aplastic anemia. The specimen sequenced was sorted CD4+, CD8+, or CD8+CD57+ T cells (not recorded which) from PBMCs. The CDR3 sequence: CASSLSGTSGREGKNIQYF. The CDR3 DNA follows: TGTGCCAGCAGCTTATCCGGGACTAGCGGGAGGGAAGGCAAAAACATTCAGTACTTC.